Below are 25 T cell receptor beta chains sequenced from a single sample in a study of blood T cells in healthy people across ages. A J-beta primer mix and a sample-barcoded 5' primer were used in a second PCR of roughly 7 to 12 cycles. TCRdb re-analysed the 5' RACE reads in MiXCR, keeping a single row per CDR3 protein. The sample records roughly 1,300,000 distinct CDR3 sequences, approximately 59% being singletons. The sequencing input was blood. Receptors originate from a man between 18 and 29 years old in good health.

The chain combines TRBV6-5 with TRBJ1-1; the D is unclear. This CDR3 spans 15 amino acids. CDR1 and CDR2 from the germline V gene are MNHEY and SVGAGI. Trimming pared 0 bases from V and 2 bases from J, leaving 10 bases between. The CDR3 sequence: CASSYSKGSNTEAFF. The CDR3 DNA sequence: TGTGCCAGCAGTTACTCGAAAGGGTCCAACACTGAAGCTTTCTTT.

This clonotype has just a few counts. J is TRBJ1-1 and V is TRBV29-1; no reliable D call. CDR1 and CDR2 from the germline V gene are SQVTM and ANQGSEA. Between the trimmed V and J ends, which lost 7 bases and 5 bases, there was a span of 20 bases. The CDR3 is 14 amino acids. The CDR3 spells CSGGVGWRTTEAFF. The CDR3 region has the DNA TGCAGCGGGGGAGTAGGGTGGAGAACGACTGAAGCTTTCTTT.

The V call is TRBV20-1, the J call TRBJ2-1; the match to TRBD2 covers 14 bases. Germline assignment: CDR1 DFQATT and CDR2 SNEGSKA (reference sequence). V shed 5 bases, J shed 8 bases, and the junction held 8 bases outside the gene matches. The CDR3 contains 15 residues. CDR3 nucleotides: TGCAGTGCTTCCTCCGGGACTAGCGGGAGTTATGAGCAGTTCTTC. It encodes CSASSGTSGSYEQFF.

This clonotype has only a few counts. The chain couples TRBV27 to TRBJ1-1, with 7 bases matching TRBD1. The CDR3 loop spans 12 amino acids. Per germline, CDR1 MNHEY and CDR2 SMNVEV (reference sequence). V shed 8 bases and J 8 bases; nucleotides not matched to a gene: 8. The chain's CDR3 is CASLFAGQEAFF. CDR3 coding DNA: TGTGCCAGCCTTTTTGCGGGACAGGAAGCTTTCTTT.

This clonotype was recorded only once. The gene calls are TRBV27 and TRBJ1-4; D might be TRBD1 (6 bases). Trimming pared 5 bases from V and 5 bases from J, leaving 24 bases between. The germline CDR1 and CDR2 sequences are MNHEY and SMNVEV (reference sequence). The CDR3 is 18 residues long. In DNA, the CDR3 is TGTGCCAGCAGTCCCATTTTCGCCTCCGGGACACCGAATGAAAAACTGTTTTTT. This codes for CASSPIFASGTPNEKLFF.

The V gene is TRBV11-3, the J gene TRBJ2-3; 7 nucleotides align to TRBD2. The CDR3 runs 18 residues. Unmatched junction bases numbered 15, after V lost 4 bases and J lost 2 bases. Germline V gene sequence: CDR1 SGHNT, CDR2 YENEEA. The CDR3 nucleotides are TGTGCCAGCAGCTCACGCCCTCCCAGTACTAGCGACACAGATACGCAGTATTTT. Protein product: CASSSRPPSTSDTDTQYF.

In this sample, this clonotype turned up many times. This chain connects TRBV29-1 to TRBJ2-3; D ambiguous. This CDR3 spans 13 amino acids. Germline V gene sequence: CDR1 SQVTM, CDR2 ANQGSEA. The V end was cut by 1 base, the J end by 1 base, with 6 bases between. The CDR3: CSVEVGGTDTQYF. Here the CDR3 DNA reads TGCAGCGTTGAAGTCGGCGGCACAGATACGCAGTATTTT.

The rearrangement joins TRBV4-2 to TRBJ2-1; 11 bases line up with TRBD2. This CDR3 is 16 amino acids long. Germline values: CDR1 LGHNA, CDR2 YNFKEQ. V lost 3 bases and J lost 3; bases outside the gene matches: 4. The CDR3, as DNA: TGTGCCAGCAGCCACACGACTAGCGGGAACTACAATGAGCAGTTCTTC. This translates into CASSHTTSGNYNEQFF.

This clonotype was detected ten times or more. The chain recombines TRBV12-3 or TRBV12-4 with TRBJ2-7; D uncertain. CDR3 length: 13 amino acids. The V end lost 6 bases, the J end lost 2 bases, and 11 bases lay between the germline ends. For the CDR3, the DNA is TGTGCCAGCAGCTCCGGGTCTCCCTACGAGCAGTACTTC. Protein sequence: CASSSGSPYEQYF.

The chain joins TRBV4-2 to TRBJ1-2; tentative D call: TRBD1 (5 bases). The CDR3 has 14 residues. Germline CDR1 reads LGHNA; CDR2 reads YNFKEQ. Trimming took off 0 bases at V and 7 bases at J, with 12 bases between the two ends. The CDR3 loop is CASSQDQGRSGYTF. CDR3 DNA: TGTGCCAGCAGCCAAGATCAGGGCCGATCTGGCTACACCTTC.

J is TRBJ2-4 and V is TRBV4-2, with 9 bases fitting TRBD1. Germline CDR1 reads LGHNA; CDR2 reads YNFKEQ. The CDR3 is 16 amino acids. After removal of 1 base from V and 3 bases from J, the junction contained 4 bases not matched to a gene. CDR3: CASSQARDRVKNIQYF. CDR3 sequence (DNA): TGTGCCAGCAGCCAAGCCCGGGACAGGGTCAAAAACATTCAGTACTTC.

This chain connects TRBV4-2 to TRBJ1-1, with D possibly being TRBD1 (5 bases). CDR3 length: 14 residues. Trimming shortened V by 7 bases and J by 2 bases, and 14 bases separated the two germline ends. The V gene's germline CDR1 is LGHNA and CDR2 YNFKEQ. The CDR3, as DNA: TGTGCCAGCACCCGGGCAGGGAGTAACACTGAAGCTTTCTTT. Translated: CASTRAGSNTEAFF.

The DNA for the CDR3 is TGTGCCAGCAGCTTAAATATTAGGGGGGCCAGCGACTCCTACGAGCAGTACTTC. It specifies CASSLNIRGASDSYEQYF. The chain employs TRBV7-6 and TRBJ2-7, with D possibly being TRBD1 or TRBD2 (6 bases each). The CDR3 covers 18 residues. The V end lost 2 bases, the J end lost 0 bases, and 20 bases lay between the germline ends. From germline, CDR1 is SGHVS and CDR2 FNYEAQ.

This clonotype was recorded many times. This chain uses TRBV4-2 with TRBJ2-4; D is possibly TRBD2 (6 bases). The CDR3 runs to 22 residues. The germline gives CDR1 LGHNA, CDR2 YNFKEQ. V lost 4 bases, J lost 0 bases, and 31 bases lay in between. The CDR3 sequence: CASSRRPGTSTTHSLAKNIQYF. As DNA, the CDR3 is TGTGCCAGCAGCCGACGACCCGGGACTTCTACCACTCATAGCCTAGCCAAAAACATTCAGTACTTC.

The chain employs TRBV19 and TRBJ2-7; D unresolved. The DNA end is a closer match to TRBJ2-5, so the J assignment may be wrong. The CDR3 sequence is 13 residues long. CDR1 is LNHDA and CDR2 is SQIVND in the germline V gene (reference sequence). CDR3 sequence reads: CASSTPLGETQYF. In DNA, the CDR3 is TGTGCCAGTAGTACCCCATTAGGGGAGACCCAGTACTTC.

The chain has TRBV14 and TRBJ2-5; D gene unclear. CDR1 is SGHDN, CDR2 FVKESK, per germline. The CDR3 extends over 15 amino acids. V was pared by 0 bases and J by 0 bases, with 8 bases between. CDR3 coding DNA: TGTGCCAGCAGCCAAGACCACACCTACCAAGAGACCCAGTACTTC. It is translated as CASSQDHTYQETQYF. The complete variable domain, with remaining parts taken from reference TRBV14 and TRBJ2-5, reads EAGVTQFPSHSVIEKGQTVTLRCDPISGHDNLYWYRRVMGKEIKFLLHFVKESKQDESGMPNNRFLAERTGGTYSTLKVQPAELEDSGVYFCASSQDHTYQETQYFGPGTRLLVL.

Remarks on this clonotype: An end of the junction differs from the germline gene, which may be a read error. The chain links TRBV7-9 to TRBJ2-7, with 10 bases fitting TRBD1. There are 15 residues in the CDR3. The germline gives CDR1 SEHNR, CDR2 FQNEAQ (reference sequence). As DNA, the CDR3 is TGTGCCAACAGCCAACCCGACAGGGGGCACTACGAGCAGTACTTC. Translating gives CANSQPDRGHYEQYF.

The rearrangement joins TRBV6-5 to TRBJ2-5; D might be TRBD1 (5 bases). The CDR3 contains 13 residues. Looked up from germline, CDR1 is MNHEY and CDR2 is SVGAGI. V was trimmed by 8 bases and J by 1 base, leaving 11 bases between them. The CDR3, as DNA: TGTGCCAGCCATGCGACAGTCCAAGAGACCCAGTACTTC. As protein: CASHATVQETQYF.

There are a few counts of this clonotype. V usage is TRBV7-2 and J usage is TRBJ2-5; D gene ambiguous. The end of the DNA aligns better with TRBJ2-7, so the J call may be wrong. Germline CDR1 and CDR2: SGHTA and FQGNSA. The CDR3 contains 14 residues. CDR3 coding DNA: TGTGCCAGCAGCTTAGGGCGCCAGACCTACGAGCAGTACTTC. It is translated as CASSLGRQTYEQYF.

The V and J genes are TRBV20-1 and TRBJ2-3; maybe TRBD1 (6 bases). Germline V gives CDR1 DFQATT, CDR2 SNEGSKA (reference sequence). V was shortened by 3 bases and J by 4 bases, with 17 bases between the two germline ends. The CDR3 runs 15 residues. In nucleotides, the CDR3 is TGCAGTGCTAGGGGGGTAGAAGGGGGAGCAGATACGCAGTATTTT. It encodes CSARGVEGGADTQYF.

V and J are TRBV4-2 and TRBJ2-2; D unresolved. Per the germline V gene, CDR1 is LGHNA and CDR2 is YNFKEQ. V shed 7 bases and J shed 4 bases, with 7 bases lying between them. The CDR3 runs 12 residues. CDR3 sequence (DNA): TGTGCCAGCACGTTCGGCACCGGGGAGCTGTTTTTT. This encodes CASTFGTGELFF.

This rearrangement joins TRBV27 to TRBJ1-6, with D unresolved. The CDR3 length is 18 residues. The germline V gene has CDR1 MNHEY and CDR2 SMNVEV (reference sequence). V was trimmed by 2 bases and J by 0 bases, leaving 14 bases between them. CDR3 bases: TGTGCCAGCAGTTTAAGCTGGCAGTCGAGCTCCTATAATTCACCCCTCCACTTT. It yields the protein CASSLSWQSSSYNSPLHF.

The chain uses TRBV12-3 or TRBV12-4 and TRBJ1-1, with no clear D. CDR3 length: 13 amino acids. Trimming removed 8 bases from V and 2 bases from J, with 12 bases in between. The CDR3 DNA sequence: TGTGCCAGCGGATACAGTGTCAACACTGAAGCTTTCTTT. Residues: CASGYSVNTEAFF.

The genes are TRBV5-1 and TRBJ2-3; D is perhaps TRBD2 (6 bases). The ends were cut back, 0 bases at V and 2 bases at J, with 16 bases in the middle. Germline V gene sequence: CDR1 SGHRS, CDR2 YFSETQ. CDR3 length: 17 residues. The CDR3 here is CASSLAQWRENTDTQYF. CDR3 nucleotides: TGCGCCAGCAGCTTGGCCCAGTGGCGGGAAAACACAGATACGCAGTATTTT.

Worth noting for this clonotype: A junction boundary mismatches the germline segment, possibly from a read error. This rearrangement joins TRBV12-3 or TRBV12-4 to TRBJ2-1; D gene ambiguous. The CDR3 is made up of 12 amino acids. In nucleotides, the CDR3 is TGTGTCAGCACGCCTGGGGACAATGAGCAGTTCTTC. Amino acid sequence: CVSTPGDNEQFF.